Described below is a single T cell receptor beta chain sequence and its context. The data belong to a study of T cells expressing NK-cell markers. Across the study: Each TCR beta repertoire originated in sorted T cells that were CD3+CD56+NKG2C+, CD3+CD56+NKG2C- or CD3+CD56-NKG2C+.

This CDR3 spans 15 amino acids. Germline V lookup: CDR1 SEHNR, CDR2 FQNEAQ (reference sequence). TCRdb reprocessed the 5' RACE reads and stores each CDR3 protein as one record, lacking DNA. The sample table sets out over 350,000 distinct CDR3 sequences. The rearrangement uses TRBV7-9 and TRBJ1-3. This clonotype was sampled from a woman in her forties or fifties in good health. Sequenced input: blood T cells: a sorted CD56 or NKG2C T cell subset, CD4+ or CD8+ T cells, or bulk PBMC T cells (not recorded which). CDR3 sequence reads: CASSFLSFSGNTIYF.